This TCR beta chain was profiled in a study of brain metastases from non-small cell lung cancer. Study-wide results and caveats: Brain metastases had lower T-cell infiltration than primary tumors. TCR repertoires overlapped largely between brain metastases and matched primaries. Expanded T-cell clones appeared in around 60% of brain metastases over primaries.

Only a few counts were recorded for this clone. Its antigen is undetermined. The method was immunoSEQ multiplex PCR; TCRdb's version includes in-frame clones alone and lacks a portion of them. The sample has approximately 4,400 clones; approximately 91% are singletons. Sequenced material: tissue from a brain metastasis. The TCR originated in a donor aged 40 or over with non-small cell lung cancer.

The CDR3 DNA follows: TGCGCCAGCACCAAGGGGGCCGGGGAGCTGTTTTTT. This sequence encodes CASTKGAGELFF. The V and J genes are TRBV5-1 and TRBJ2-2; possibly TRBD1 for D (6 bases). V lost 6 bases and J lost 6, with 9 bases in between. CDR1 is SGHRS, CDR2 YFSETQ, per germline. The CDR3 covers 12 residues.